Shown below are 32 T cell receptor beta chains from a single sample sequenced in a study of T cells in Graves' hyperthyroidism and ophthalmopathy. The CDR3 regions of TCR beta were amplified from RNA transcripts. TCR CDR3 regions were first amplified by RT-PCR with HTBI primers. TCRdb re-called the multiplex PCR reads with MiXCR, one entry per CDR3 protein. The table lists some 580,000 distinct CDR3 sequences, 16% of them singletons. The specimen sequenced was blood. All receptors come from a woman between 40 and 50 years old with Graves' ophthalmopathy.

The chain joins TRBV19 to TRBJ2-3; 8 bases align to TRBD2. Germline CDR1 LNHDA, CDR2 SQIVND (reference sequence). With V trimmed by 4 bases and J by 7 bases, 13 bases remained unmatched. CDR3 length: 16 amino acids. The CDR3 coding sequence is TGTGCCAGTAGTACATCCCACGGGGGGGCCAGGAATACGCAGTATTTT. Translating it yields CASSTSHGGARNTQYF.

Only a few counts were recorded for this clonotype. This CDR3 reads CASTWGGSVAEAFF. CDR3 nucleotides: TGTGCCAGCACCTGGGGGGGCTCTGTCGCTGAAGCTTTCTTT. The gene calls are TRBV12-3 or TRBV12-4 and TRBJ1-1, with D possibly matching TRBD1 (6 bases). V was shortened by 7 bases and J by 6 bases, with 18 bases between the two germline ends. The CDR3 covers 14 residues.

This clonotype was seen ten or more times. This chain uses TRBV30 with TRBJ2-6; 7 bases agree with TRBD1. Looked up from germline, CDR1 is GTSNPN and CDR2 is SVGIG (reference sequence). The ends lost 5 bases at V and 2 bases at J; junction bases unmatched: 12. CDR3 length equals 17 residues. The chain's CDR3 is CAWRQTGWSAGANVLTF. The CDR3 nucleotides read TGTGCCTGGCGACAGACAGGGTGGAGCGCTGGGGCCAACGTCCTGACTTTC.

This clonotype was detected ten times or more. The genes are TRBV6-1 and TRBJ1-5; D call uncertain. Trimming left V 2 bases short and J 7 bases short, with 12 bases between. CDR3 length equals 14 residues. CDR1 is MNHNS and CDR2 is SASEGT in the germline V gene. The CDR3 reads CASSELKIGQPQHF. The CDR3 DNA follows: TGTGCCAGCAGTGAACTGAAAATAGGGCAGCCCCAGCATTTT.

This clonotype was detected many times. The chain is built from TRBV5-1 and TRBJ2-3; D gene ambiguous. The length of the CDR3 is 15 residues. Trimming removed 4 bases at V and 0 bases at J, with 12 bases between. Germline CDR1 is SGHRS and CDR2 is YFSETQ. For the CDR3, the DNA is TGCGCCAGCAGCATTACTGGGGTTAGCACAGATACGCAGTATTTT. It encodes CASSITGVSTDTQYF.

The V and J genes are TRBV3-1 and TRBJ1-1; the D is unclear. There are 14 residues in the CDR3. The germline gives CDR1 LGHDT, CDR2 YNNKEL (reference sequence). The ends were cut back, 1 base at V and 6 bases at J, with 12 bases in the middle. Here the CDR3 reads CASSQATLGSEAFF. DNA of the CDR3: TGTGCCAGCAGCCAAGCGACACTTGGCTCTGAAGCTTTCTTT.

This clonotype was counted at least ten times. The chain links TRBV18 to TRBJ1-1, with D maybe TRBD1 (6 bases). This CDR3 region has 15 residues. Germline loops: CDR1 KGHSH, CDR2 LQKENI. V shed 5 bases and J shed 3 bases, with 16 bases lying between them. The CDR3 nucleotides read TGTGCCAGCTCAGCAGGACAGCCGCGGGACACTGAAGCTTTCTTT. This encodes CASSAGQPRDTEAFF. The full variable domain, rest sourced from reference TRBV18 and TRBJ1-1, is NAGVMQNPRHLVRRRGQEARLRCSPMKGHSHVYWYRQLPEEGLKFMVYLQKENIIDESGMPKERFSAEFPKEGPSILRIQQVVRGDSAAYFCASSAGQPRDTEAFFGQGTRLTVV.

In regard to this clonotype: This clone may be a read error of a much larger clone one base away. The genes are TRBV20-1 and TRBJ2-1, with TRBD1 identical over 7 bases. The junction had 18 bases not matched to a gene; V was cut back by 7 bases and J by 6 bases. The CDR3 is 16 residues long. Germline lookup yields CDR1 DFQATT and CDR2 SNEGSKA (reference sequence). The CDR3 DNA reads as TGCAGTGTTAGTGCCCCCAGGGACAGCCAGCGCAATGAGCAGTTCTTC. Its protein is CSVSAPRDSQRNEQFF.

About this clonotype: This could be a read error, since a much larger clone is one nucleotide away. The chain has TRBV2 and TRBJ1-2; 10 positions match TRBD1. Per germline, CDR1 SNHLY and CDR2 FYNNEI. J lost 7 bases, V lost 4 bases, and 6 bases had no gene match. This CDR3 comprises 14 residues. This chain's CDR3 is CASSGGGQGIGYTF. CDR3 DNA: TGTGCCAGCAGTGGAGGGGGACAGGGGATTGGCTACACCTTC. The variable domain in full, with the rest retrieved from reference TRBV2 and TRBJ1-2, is EPEVTQTPSHQVTQMGQEVILRCVPISNHLYFYWYRQILGQKVEFLVSFYNNEISEKSEIFDDQFSVERPDGSNFTLKIRSTKLEDSAMYFCASSGGGQGIGYTFGSGTRLTVV.

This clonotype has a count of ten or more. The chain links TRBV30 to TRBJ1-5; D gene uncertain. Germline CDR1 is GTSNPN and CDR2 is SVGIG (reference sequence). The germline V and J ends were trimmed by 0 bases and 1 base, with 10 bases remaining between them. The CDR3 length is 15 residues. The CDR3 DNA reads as TGTGCCTGGAGTGTAACGGCGACGAGCAATCAGCCCCAGCATTTT. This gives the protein CAWSVTATSNQPQHF.

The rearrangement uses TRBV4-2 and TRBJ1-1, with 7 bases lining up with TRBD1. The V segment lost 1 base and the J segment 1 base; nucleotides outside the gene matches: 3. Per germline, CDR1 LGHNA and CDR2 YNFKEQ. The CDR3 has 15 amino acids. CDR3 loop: CASSQGDSPNTEAFF. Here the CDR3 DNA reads TGTGCCAGCAGCCAAGGGGACAGCCCGAACACTGAAGCTTTCTTT.

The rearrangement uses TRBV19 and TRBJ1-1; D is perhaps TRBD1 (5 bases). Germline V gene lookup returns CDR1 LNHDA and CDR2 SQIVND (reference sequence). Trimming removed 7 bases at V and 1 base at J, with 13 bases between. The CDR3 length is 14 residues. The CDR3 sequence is CASTQDRKNTEAFF. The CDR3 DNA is TGTGCCAGTACTCAAGACAGAAAGAACACTGAAGCTTTCTTT.

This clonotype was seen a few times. The CDR3 DNA reads as TGTGCCTGGAGCCGGACAGGGGTTGGCGAGCAGTACTTC. This translates into CAWSRTGVGEQYF. This rearrangement joins TRBV30 to TRBJ2-7; TRBD1 matches 9 bases. The germline V gene has CDR1 GTSNPN and CDR2 SVGIG (reference sequence). The CDR3 runs 13 residues. V lost 3 bases to trimming and J lost 6 bases; unmatched junction nucleotides: 6.

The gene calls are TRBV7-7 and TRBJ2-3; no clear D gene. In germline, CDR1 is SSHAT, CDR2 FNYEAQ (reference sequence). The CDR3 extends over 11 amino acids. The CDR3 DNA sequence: TGTGTGGTGGGGAGCACAGATACGCAGTATTTT. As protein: CVVGSTDTQYF.

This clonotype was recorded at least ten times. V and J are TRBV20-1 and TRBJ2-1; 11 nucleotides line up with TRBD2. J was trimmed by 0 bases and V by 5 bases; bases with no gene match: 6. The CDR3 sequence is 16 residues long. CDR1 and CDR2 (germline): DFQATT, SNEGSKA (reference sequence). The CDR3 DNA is TGCAGTGCTGGAGGACTAGCGGGTCTCTCCTACAATGAGCAGTTCTTC. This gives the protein CSAGGLAGLSYNEQFF.

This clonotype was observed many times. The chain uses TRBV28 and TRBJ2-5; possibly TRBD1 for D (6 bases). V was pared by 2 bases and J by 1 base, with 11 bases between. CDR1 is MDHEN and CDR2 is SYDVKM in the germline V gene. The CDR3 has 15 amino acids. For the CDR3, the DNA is TGTGCCAGCAGTTTAGGGGGCAGTCTCCAAGAGACCCAGTACTTC. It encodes CASSLGGSLQETQYF.

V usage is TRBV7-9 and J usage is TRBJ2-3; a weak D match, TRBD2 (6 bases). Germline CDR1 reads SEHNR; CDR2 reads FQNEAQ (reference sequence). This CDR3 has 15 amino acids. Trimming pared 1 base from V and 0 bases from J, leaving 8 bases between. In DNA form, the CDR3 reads TGTGCCAGCAGCTTAGGGGGGGACAGCACAGATACGCAGTATTTT. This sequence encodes CASSLGGDSTDTQYF.

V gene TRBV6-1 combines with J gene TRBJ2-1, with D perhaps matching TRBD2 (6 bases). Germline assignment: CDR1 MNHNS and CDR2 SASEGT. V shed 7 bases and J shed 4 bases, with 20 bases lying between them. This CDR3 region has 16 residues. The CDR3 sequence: CASIPPGRTIYNEQFF. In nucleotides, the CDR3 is TGTGCCAGCATCCCCCCTGGGAGGACAATATACAATGAGCAGTTCTTC.

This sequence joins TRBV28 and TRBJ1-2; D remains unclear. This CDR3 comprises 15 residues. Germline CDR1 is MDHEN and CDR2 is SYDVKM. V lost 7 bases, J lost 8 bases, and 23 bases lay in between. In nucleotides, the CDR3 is TGTGCCAGCATCTCACTGGGCAGCTATGCCCAGGGCTACACCTTC. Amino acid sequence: CASISLGSYAQGYTF.

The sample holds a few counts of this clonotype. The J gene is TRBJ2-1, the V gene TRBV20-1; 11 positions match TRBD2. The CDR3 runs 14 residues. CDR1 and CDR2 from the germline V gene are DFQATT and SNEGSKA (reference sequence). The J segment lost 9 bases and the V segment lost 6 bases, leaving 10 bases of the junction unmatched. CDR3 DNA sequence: TGCAGTGCGAGGATAGCGGGAGGGCCAACTGAGCAGTTCTTC. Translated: CSARIAGGPTEQFF.

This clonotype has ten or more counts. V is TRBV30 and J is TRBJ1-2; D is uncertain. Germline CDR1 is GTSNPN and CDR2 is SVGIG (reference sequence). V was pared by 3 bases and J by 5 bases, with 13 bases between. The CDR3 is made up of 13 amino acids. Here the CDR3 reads CAWSGRVGYGYTF. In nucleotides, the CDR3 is TGTGCCTGGAGCGGCCGGGTTGGGTATGGCTACACCTTC.

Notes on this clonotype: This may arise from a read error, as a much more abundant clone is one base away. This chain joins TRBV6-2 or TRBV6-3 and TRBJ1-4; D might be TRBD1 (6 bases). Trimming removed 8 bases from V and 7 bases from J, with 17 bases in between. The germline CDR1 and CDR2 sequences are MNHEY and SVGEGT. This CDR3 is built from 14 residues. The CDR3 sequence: CASAMTGSGEKLFF. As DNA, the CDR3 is TGTGCCAGCGCCATGACAGGTTCTGGTGAAAAACTGTTTTTT.

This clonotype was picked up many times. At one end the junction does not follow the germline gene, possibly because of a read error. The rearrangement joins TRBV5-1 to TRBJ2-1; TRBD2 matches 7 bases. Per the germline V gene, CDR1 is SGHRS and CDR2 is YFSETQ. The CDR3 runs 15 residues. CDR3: CTSSLGGGSYNEQFF. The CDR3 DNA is TGCACCAGCAGCTTGGGGGGGGGCTCCTACAATGAGCAGTTCTTC.

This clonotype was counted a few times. The CDR3 loop is CSARDPNRDTTLNTEAFF. CDR3 in DNA: TGCAGTGCTAGAGATCCCAACCGGGACACCACTTTGAACACTGAAGCTTTCTTT. This chain links TRBV20-1 with TRBJ1-1, with D perhaps matching TRBD1 (6 bases). The ends were cut back, 0 bases at V and 0 bases at J, with 20 bases in the middle. The CDR3 covers 18 residues. Germline V CDR1 and CDR2: DFQATT, SNEGSKA (reference sequence).

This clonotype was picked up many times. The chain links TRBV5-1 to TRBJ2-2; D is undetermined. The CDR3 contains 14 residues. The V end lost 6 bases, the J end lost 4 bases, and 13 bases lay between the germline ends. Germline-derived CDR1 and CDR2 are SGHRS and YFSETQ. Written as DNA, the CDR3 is TGCGCCAGCACCCTTTCCCCCTTCACCGGGGAGCTGTTTTTT. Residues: CASTLSPFTGELFF.

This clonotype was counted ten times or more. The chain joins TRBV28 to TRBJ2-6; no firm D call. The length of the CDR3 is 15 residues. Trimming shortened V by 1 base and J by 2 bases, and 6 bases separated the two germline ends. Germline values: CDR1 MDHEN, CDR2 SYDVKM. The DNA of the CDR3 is TGTGCCAGCAGTTTATTAAGGGCTGGGGCCAACGTCCTGACTTTC. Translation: CASSLLRAGANVLTF. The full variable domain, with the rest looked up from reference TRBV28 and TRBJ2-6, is DVKVTQSSRYLVKRTGEKVFLECVQDMDHENMFWYRQDPGLGLRLIYFSYDVKMKEKGDIPEGYSVSREKKERFSLILESASTNQTSMYLCASSLLRAGANVLTFGAGSRLTVL.

This CDR3 reads CATTVAENSPLHF. CDR3 sequence (DNA): TGTGCCACTACGGTGGCCGAGAATTCACCCCTCCACTTT. The chain has TRBV19 and TRBJ1-6; D remains unclear. CDR3 size: 13 residues. CDR1 is LNHDA, CDR2 SQIVND, per germline (reference sequence). V was shortened by 10 bases and J by 7 bases, with 14 bases between the two germline ends.

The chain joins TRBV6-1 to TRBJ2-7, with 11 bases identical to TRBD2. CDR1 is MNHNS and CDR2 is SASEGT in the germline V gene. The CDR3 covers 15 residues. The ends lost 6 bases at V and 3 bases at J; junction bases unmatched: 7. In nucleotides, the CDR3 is TGTGCCAGCAGGCGAGGGACTAGCGGTGACTACGAGCAGTACTTC. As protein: CASRRGTSGDYEQYF.

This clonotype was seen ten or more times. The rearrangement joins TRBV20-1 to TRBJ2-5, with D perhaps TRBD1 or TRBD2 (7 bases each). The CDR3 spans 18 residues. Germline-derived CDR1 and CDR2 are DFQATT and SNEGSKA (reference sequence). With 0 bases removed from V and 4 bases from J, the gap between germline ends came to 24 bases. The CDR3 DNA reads TGCAGTGCTAGAGATTGGGTATGGGGAGGGGGCGGGGTAGAGACCCAGTACTTC. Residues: CSARDWVWGGGGVETQYF.

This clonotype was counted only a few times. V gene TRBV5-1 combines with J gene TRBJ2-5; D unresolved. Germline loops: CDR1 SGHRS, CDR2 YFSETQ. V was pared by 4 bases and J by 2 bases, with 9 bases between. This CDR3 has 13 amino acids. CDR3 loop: CASSGMGQETQYF. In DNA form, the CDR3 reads TGCGCCAGCAGCGGGATGGGTCAAGAGACCCAGTACTTC.

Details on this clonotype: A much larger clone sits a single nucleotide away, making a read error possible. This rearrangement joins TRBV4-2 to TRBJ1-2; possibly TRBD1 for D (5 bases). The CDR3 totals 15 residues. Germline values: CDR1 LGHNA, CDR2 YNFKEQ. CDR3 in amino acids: CASSQVGDFGYSYTF. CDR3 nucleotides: TGTGCCAGCAGCCAAGTGGGGGACTTCGGCTATAGCTACACCTTC.

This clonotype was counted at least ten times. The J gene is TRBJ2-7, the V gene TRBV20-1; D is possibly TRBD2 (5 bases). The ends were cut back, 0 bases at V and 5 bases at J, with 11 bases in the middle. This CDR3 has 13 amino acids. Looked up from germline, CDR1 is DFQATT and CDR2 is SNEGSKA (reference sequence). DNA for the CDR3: TGCAGTGCTAGAGATTGGACTCCCGACGAGCAGTACTTC. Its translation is CSARDWTPDEQYF.